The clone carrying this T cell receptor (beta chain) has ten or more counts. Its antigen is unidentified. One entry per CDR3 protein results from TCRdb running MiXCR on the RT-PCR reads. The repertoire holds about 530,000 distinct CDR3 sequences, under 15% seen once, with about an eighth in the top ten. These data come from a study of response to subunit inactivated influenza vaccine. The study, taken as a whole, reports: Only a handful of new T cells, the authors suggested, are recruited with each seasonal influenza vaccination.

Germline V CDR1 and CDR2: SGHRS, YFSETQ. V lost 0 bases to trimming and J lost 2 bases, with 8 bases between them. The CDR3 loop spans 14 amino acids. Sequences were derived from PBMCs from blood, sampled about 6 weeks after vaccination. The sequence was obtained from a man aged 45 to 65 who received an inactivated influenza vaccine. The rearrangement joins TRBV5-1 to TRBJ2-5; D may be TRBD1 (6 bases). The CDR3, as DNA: TGCGCCAGCAGCTTGGAAAGGGGGCAAGAGACCCAGTACTTC. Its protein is CASSLERGQETQYF.